Listed below are T cell receptor beta chains from one sample, sequenced in a study of response to subunit inactivated influenza vaccine. In TCRdb, the RT-PCR reads were re-called with MiXCR into one record per CDR3 protein. The table shows some 640,000 distinct CDR3 sequences, with more than 11% occurring only once. Sample: PBMCs from blood, taken 14 to 15 days before vaccination. These TCRs come from a man in his forties or fifties who received an inactivated influenza vaccine. Each CDR3 is given without its conserved first and last residue. Each record gives: V gene, J gene, CDR3 protein.

TRBV29-1	TRBJ2-7	SVLRPPPSYEQY
TRBV5-1	TRBJ2-1	ASSLGARQDEQF
TRBV15	TRBJ1-3	ATSRAPNSGNTIY
TRBV7-2	TRBJ1-6	ASSPTVLTYNSPLH
TRBV6-4	TRBJ2-1	ASSDWRRGREMF
TRBV10-3	TRBJ1-6	AISSSSDRDSPLH
TRBV7-2	TRBJ2-1	ASSLLLWVGEQF
TRBV11-1	TRBJ2-4	ASSLWPRGQGAKNIQY
TRBV5-1	TRBJ1-4	ASSFGGGTSDEKLF
TRBV10-3	TRBJ2-7	AIAGTSGGRSSYEQY
TRBV2	TRBJ2-3	ASSGLGDTQY
TRBV7-3	TRBJ2-2	ASSLTTGVGELF
TRBV12-3/TRBV12-4	TRBJ2-1	ASSRIAGGPFVSEQF
TRBV20-1	TRBJ2-1	SAGTAAGNYNEQF
TRBV20-1	TRBJ1-2	SANGGSNGYT
TRBV5-8	TRBJ2-3	ASSRLRETSADTQY
TRBV15	TRBJ2-5	ATSRDGSAGETQY
TRBV6-2/TRBV6-3	TRBJ2-7	ASAKGQASSSYEQY
TRBV12-3/TRBV12-4	TRBJ2-5	ASRSGTGPQETQY
TRBV7-8	TRBJ2-3	ASSMSGGGTTDTQY
TRBV28	TRBJ2-1	ASRRLAGGGYNEQF
TRBV6-2/TRBV6-3	TRBJ2-1	ASSYMDSPSYNEQF
TRBV5-1	TRBJ2-1	ASRPQLRGDNEQF
TRBV3-1	TRBJ1-6	ASSQGWSPLH
TRBV25-1	TRBJ2-2	ASSESRGVTGELF
TRBV5-1	TRBJ2-3	ASSLGPISTDTQY
TRBV25-1	TRBJ2-2	ASSELIAGHNTGELF
TRBV7-9	TRBJ1-4	ASSYGQGSEKLF
TRBV20-1	TRBJ2-5	SARESGSQETQY